This T cell receptor beta chain was found in a study of T cell responses to AZD1222 COVID-19 vaccine. Note on this clone: Antigen specificity is unknown.

Assay used: immunoSEQ multiplex PCR; TCRdb lists only in-frame clones, some missing. The sample contains 75,000 to 90,000 clones, roughly 83% of which appear only once. General study results and limits: The study found Spike-specific TCR breadth and depth rose after two AZD1222 doses.

V lost 7 bases and J 0 bases, leaving 10 bases between the germline ends. Per the germline V gene, CDR1 is MNHEY and CDR2 is SVGAGI. The CDR3 is 14 residues long. This sequence originates from an adult in good health. The sequencing here drew on peripheral blood, taken on day 0 of AZD1222 vaccination. The V and J genes are TRBV6-5 and TRBJ1-3; unclear D gene. The CDR3 loop reads CASIGRFSGNTIYF. The CDR3 DNA reads TGTGCCAGCATAGGCAGGTTCTCTGGAAACACCATATATTTT.